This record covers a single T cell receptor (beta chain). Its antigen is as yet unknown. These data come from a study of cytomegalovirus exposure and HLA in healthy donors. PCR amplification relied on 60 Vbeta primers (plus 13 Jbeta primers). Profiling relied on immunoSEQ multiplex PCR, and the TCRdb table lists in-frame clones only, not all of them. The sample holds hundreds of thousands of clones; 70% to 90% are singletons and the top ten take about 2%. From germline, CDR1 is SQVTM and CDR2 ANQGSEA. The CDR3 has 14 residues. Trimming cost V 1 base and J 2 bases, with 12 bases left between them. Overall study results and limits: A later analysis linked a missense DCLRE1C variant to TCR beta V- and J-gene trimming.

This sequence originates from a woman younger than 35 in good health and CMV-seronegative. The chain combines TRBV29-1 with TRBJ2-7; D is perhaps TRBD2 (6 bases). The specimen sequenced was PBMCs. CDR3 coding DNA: TGCAGCGTTGAAGGGGGGGACGAGACCTACGAGCAGTACTTC. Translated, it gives CSVEGGDETYEQYF.